This TCR beta chain emerged from a study of early T cells in non-severe SARS-CoV-2 infection. The wider study: Sequenced bulk RNA came from whole blood that was unsorted, and chains were unpaired. The study, taken as a whole, reports: Database matching using VDJdb favored anti-spike CD8 responses, with private and CD4 specificities left missing.

This clonotype was counted only a few times. The antigen remains undetermined. Unique molecular identifier tags were affixed to discrete cDNA molecules. MiXCR was run by TCRdb on the 5' RACE reads, yielding one entry per CDR3 protein. The sample lists about 42,000 distinct CDR3 sequences, 7% to 7.5% occurring once. Sequencing input: whole blood. The TCR originated in an adult who was a healthcare worker with PCR-confirmed SARS-CoV-2 infection or an uninfected control (not recorded which).

Here the CDR3 DNA reads TGTGCCAGCAGCTTCGCGGGCGCAGGTCGAGAAGCAGATACGCAGTATTTT. The encoded protein is CASSFAGAGREADTQYF. The chain is built from TRBV11-2 and TRBJ2-3, with D perhaps TRBD2 (5 bases). The germline gives CDR1 SGHAT, CDR2 FQNNGV. Trimming cost V 3 bases and J 4 bases, with 20 bases left between them. This CDR3 contains 17 residues.